The rows below give T cell receptor beta chains drawn from one sample of a study of cytomegalovirus exposure and HLA in healthy donors. The protocol was immunoSEQ multiplex PCR, while the TCRdb copy is restricted to in-frame clones and leaves out a portion. Here the sample spans tens of thousands of clones, about 79% being singletons. The sequenced sample consisted of PBMCs. The receptors derive from a woman aged 40 to 50 in good health and CMV-seronegative. Both conserved end residues are part of each CDR3. D genes are given only for firm matches. The size field is filled for only some rows; it gives once, few, many or a size class.

J gene: TRBJ2-2
D gene: TRBD2
clone size: -
V gene: TRBV7-3
CDR3 protein: CASSKGRLAGITGELFF
CDR3 DNA: TGTGCCAGCAGCAAGGGGAGACTAGCGGGAATCACCGGGGAGCTGTTTTTT

J gene: TRBJ2-1
D gene: TRBD1
clone size: -
V gene: TRBV19
CDR3 protein: CASSLVTGVRNNEQFF
CDR3 DNA: TGTGCCAGTAGTTTAGTAACAGGGGTCAGAAACAATGAGCAGTTCTTC

J gene: TRBJ1-2
D gene: -
clone size: once
V gene: TRBV27
CDR3 protein: CASSSNAARSYGYTF
CDR3 DNA: TGTGCCAGCAGTTCAAACGCCGCTAGATCCTATGGCTACACCTTC

J gene: TRBJ1-2
D gene: -
clone size: -
V gene: TRBV11-2
CDR3 protein: CASSVTDSNYGYTF
CDR3 DNA: TGTGCCAGCAGCGTGACAGATTCTAACTATGGCTACACCTTC

J gene: TRBJ1-4
D gene: -
clone size: -
V gene: TRBV28
CDR3 protein: CASSSPGGGTTNEKLFF
CDR3 DNA: TGTGCCAGCAGTTCCCCGGGAGGCGGCACAACTAATGAAAAACTGTTTTTT

J gene: TRBJ2-7
D gene: TRBD2
clone size: few
V gene: TRBV5-4
CDR3 protein: CASSSGAGYEQYF
CDR3 DNA: TGTGCCAGCAGCAGCGGGGCGGGCTACGAGCAGTACTTC

J gene: TRBJ2-7
D gene: TRBD1
clone size: -
V gene: TRBV15
CDR3 protein: CATSREGTGTYEQYF
CDR3 DNA: TGTGCCACCAGCAGAGAAGGGACAGGGACCTACGAGCAGTACTTC

J gene: TRBJ2-1
D gene: TRBD2
clone size: -
V gene: TRBV7-2
CDR3 protein: CASSGGGSGRRNEQFF
CDR3 DNA: TGTGCCAGCAGCGGAGGGGGTAGCGGGAGAAGAAATGAGCAGTTCTTC

J gene: TRBJ2-7
D gene: TRBD2
clone size: -
V gene: TRBV28
CDR3 protein: CASSSYRGGANLYEQYF
CDR3 DNA: TGTGCCAGCAGTTCCTACCGGGGGGGGGCGAATCTCTACGAGCAGTACTTC

J gene: TRBJ2-1
D gene: TRBD2
clone size: -
V gene: TRBV7-3
CDR3 protein: CASSLRGGLNNEQFF
CDR3 DNA: TGTGCCAGCAGCTTACGGGGGGGCCTGAACAATGAGCAGTTCTTC

J gene: TRBJ2-3
D gene: -
clone size: -
V gene: TRBV7-9
CDR3 protein: CSSSFVTDTQYF
CDR3 DNA: TGTTCCAGCAGCTTCGTCACAGATACGCAGTATTTT

J gene: TRBJ1-2
D gene: -
clone size: -
V gene: TRBV5-4
CDR3 protein: CASSSARTAYGYTF
CDR3 DNA: TGTGCCAGCAGCTCCGCCCGGACTGCCTATGGCTACACCTTC

J gene: TRBJ2-7
D gene: TRBD1
clone size: -
V gene: TRBV9
CDR3 protein: CASSPRIPGQGSYEQYF
CDR3 DNA: TGTGCCAGCAGCCCCCGAATACCGGGACAGGGATCCTACGAGCAGTACTTC

J gene: TRBJ2-7
D gene: TRBD1
clone size: few
V gene: TRBV6-5
CDR3 protein: CASRTRDSSYEQYF
CDR3 DNA: TGTGCCAGCAGAACGAGGGACAGCTCCTACGAGCAGTACTTC

J gene: TRBJ2-5
D gene: TRBD2
clone size: few
V gene: TRBV10-3
CDR3 protein: CAISESLAGGNEETQYF
CDR3 DNA: TGTGCCATCAGTGAGTCGCTAGCGGGGGGAAACGAGGAGACCCAGTACTTC

J gene: TRBJ2-7
D gene: TRBD1
clone size: -
V gene: TRBV7-2
CDR3 protein: CASSPTDRDASYEQYF
CDR3 DNA: TGTGCCAGCAGCCCGACGGACAGGGACGCATCCTACGAGCAGTACTTC

J gene: TRBJ2-3
D gene: TRBD2
clone size: few
V gene: TRBV6-4
CDR3 protein: CASSDGTSGTDTQYF
CDR3 DNA: TGTGCCAGCAGTGACGGGACTAGCGGCACAGATACGCAGTATTTT

J gene: TRBJ2-7
D gene: TRBD1
clone size: -
V gene: TRBV18
CDR3 protein: CASSPRQGAGHEQYF
CDR3 DNA: TGTGCCAGCTCACCAAGACAGGGGGCAGGCCACGAGCAGTACTTC

J gene: TRBJ1-3
D gene: TRBD1
clone size: -
V gene: TRBV19
CDR3 protein: CASSGDRYSGNTIYF
CDR3 DNA: TGTGCCAGTAGTGGGGACAGGTACTCTGGAAACACCATATATTTT

J gene: TRBJ2-3
D gene: -
clone size: few
V gene: TRBV7-2
CDR3 protein: CASSLSVLGTDTQYF
CDR3 DNA: TGTGCCAGCAGCTTGTCGGTGTTGGGCACAGATACGCAGTATTTT

J gene: TRBJ2-7
D gene: -
clone size: -
V gene: TRBV27
CDR3 protein: CASSLFSRAGAYEQYF
CDR3 DNA: TGTGCCAGCAGTTTATTTTCCAGGGCAGGGGCTTACGAGCAGTACTTC

J gene: TRBJ1-5
D gene: -
clone size: -
V gene: TRBV29-1
CDR3 protein: CSVGTGSSGSNQPQHF
CDR3 DNA: TGCAGCGTTGGAACAGGGAGTAGCGGGAGCAATCAGCCCCAGCATTTT

J gene: TRBJ2-3
D gene: TRBD2
clone size: -
V gene: TRBV11-2
CDR3 protein: CASSLGGGRSDTQYF
CDR3 DNA: TGTGCCAGCAGCTTAGGGGGAGGGAGATCGGATACGCAGTATTTT

J gene: TRBJ2-1
D gene: TRBD2
clone size: few
V gene: TRBV6-1
CDR3 protein: CASSPLAGAGEQFF
CDR3 DNA: TGTGCCAGCAGTCCCCTAGCGGGAGCAGGTGAGCAGTTCTTC

J gene: TRBJ1-5
D gene: -
clone size: -
V gene: TRBV7-9
CDR3 protein: CASSLDRVQPQHF
CDR3 DNA: TGTGCCAGCAGCTTAGACAGGGTTCAGCCCCAGCATTTT

J gene: TRBJ2-7
D gene: -
clone size: -
V gene: TRBV7-2
CDR3 protein: CASSLPGLRYEQYF
CDR3 DNA: TGTGCCAGCAGCTTACCAGGTCTAAGGTACGAGCAGTACTTC

J gene: TRBJ2-5
D gene: TRBD2
clone size: few
V gene: TRBV28
CDR3 protein: CASSPPSGQETQYF
CDR3 DNA: TGTGCCAGCAGCCCCCCTAGCGGACAAGAGACCCAGTACTTC

J gene: TRBJ2-3
D gene: -
clone size: -
V gene: TRBV2
CDR3 protein: CASRLESTDTQYF
CDR3 DNA: TGTGCCAGCAGACTAGAGAGCACAGATACGCAGTATTTT

J gene: TRBJ2-7
D gene: -
clone size: -
V gene: TRBV21-1
CDR3 protein: CASSKEGQESYEQYF
CDR3 DNA: TGTGCCAGCAGCAAAGAAGGACAGGAATCCTACGAGCAGTACTTC

J gene: TRBJ2-1
D gene: TRBD2
clone size: few
V gene: TRBV5-4
CDR3 protein: CASSLSTSAHNEQFF
CDR3 DNA: TGTGCCAGCAGCTTGTCGACTAGCGCCCACAATGAGCAGTTCTTC

J gene: TRBJ2-5
D gene: -
clone size: -
V gene: TRBV7-2
CDR3 protein: CASRDPGEETQYF
CDR3 DNA: TGTGCCAGCAGAGATCCAGGGGAAGAGACCCAGTACTTC

J gene: TRBJ1-5
D gene: TRBD1
clone size: -
V gene: TRBV2
CDR3 protein: CASSGQTGPPNQPQHF
CDR3 DNA: TGTGCCAGCAGTGGACAGACAGGGCCCCCCAATCAGCCCCAGCATTTT

J gene: TRBJ1-6
D gene: TRBD1
clone size: -
V gene: TRBV19
CDR3 protein: CASGGQGFYNSPLHF
CDR3 DNA: TGTGCCAGCGGGGGACAGGGATTCTATAATTCACCCCTCCACTTT

J gene: TRBJ1-2
D gene: -
clone size: -
V gene: TRBV30
CDR3 protein: CAWSVAGTPGYTF
CDR3 DNA: TGTGCCTGGAGCGTCGCAGGCACCCCAGGCTACACCTTC

J gene: TRBJ2-5
D gene: -
clone size: -
V gene: TRBV15
CDR3 protein: CATSRNGVVGQETQYF
CDR3 DNA: TGTGCCACCAGCAGAAACGGGGTGGTGGGGCAAGAGACCCAGTACTTC

J gene: TRBJ2-7
D gene: -
clone size: -
V gene: TRBV11-2
CDR3 protein: CASSSRTNEQYF
CDR3 DNA: TGTGCCAGCAGCTCTCGGACAAACGAGCAGTACTTC

J gene: TRBJ2-1
D gene: TRBD2
clone size: -
V gene: TRBV7-3
CDR3 protein: CASSLGLARNNEQFF
CDR3 DNA: TGTGCCAGCAGCCTCGGACTAGCGAGGAACAATGAGCAGTTCTTC

J gene: TRBJ2-5
D gene: TRBD1
clone size: -
V gene: TRBV6-1
CDR3 protein: CASSALTGYGETQYF
CDR3 DNA: TGTGCCAGCAGTGCCTTGACAGGGTATGGGGAGACCCAGTACTTC

J gene: TRBJ2-5
D gene: -
clone size: -
V gene: TRBV10-3
CDR3 protein: CAISAGETQYF
CDR3 DNA: TGTGCCATCAGTGCGGGGGAGACCCAGTACTTC

J gene: TRBJ2-7
D gene: TRBD1
clone size: -
V gene: TRBV28
CDR3 protein: CASSSGTGSYEQYF
CDR3 DNA: TGTGCCAGCAGTTCCGGGACAGGGAGTTACGAGCAGTACTTC

J gene: TRBJ1-1
D gene: -
clone size: -
V gene: TRBV6-1
CDR3 protein: CASSEMLATAATEAFF
CDR3 DNA: TGTGCCAGCAGTGAAATGCTGGCGACAGCTGCAACTGAAGCTTTCTTT

J gene: TRBJ2-1
D gene: -
clone size: -
V gene: TRBV7-3
CDR3 protein: CASSLGPYSYNEQFF
CDR3 DNA: TGTGCCAGCAGCTTAGGGCCCTACTCCTACAATGAGCAGTTCTTC

J gene: TRBJ1-1
D gene: TRBD1
clone size: -
V gene: TRBV6-5
CDR3 protein: CASSLTGAIIEAFF
CDR3 DNA: TGTGCCAGCAGTTTAACAGGGGCGATCATTGAAGCTTTCTTT

J gene: TRBJ1-1
D gene: -
clone size: -
V gene: TRBV29-1
CDR3 protein: CSVDRVNTEAFF
CDR3 DNA: TGCAGCGTTGACAGGGTAAACACTGAAGCTTTCTTT

J gene: TRBJ2-1
D gene: TRBD2
clone size: -
V gene: TRBV10-3
CDR3 protein: CAISEISGGSWDEQFF
CDR3 DNA: TGTGCCATCAGTGAGATTAGCGGGGGCTCGTGGGATGAGCAGTTCTTC

J gene: TRBJ2-3
D gene: TRBD2
clone size: -
V gene: TRBV13
CDR3 protein: CASSPQPGLVSDTQYF
CDR3 DNA: TGTGCCAGCAGCCCCCAACCGGGACTAGTATCTGATACGCAGTATTTT

J gene: TRBJ2-7
D gene: TRBD2
clone size: -
V gene: TRBV5-1
CDR3 protein: CASSVLAGGITSYEQYF
CDR3 DNA: TGCGCCAGCAGCGTCCTAGCGGGGGGGATTACCTCCTACGAGCAGTACTTC

J gene: TRBJ2-7
D gene: -
clone size: -
V gene: TRBV5-1
CDR3 protein: CASSSGDTYEQYF
CDR3 DNA: TGCGCCAGCAGCTCAGGGGACACCTACGAGCAGTACTTC

J gene: TRBJ1-5
D gene: -
clone size: -
V gene: TRBV7-9
CDR3 protein: CASSRAEGSNQPQHF
CDR3 DNA: TGTGCCAGCAGCCGCGCTGAGGGTAGCAATCAGCCCCAGCATTTT

J gene: TRBJ2-3
D gene: -
clone size: -
V gene: TRBV4-3
CDR3 protein: CASSPTTGRTDTQYF
CDR3 DNA: TGCGCCAGCAGCCCCACAACAGGACGCACAGATACGCAGTATTTT

J gene: TRBJ1-6
D gene: -
clone size: once
V gene: TRBV13
CDR3 protein: CASSSWTNFGSDSPLHF
CDR3 DNA: TGTGCCAGCAGCTCCTGGACAAACTTCGGATCGGATTCACCCCTCCACTTT

J gene: TRBJ2-3
D gene: -
clone size: -
V gene: TRBV6-1
CDR3 protein: CASSERAGPATDTQYF
CDR3 DNA: TGTGCCAGCAGTGAAAGGGCGGGGCCAGCCACAGATACGCAGTATTTT

J gene: TRBJ1-1
D gene: -
clone size: -
V gene: TRBV4-2
CDR3 protein: CASSQDPFGQIEAFF
CDR3 DNA: TGTGCCAGCAGCCAAGACCCATTCGGACAGATTGAAGCTTTCTTT

J gene: TRBJ1-5
D gene: -
clone size: -
V gene: TRBV19
CDR3 protein: CASSIAGRNQPQHF
CDR3 DNA: TGTGCCAGTAGTATAGCGGGTCGCAATCAGCCCCAGCATTTT

J gene: TRBJ2-1
D gene: -
clone size: -
V gene: TRBV7-3
CDR3 protein: CASSLTRDPYNEQFF
CDR3 DNA: TGTGCCAGCAGCTTAACACGGGATCCGTACAATGAGCAGTTCTTC

J gene: TRBJ2-2
D gene: TRBD2
clone size: -
V gene: TRBV11-3
CDR3 protein: CASSARSSLAGGEELFF
CDR3 DNA: TGTGCCAGCAGCGCCCGGTCCTCACTAGCGGGGGGTGAGGAGCTGTTTTTT

J gene: TRBJ2-7
D gene: TRBD2
clone size: -
V gene: TRBV7-2
CDR3 protein: CASSLESSGTLSKQYF
CDR3 DNA: TGTGCCAGCAGCTTAGAGAGTAGCGGGACCCTCTCAAAGCAGTACTTC